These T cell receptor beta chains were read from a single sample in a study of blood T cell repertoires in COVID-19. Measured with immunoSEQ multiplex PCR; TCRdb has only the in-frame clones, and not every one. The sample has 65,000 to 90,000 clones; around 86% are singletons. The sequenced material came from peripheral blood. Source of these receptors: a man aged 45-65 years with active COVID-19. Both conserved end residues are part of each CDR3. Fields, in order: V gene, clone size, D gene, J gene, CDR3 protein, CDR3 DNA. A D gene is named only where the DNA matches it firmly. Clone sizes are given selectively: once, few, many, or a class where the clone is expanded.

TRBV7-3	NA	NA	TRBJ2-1	CASSFGPGGTNEQFF	NA
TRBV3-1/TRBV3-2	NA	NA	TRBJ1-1	CASSQALNTEAFF	TGTGCCAGCAGCCAAGCCTTGAACACTGAAGCTTTCTTT
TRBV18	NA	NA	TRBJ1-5	CASSPQTGLEPQHF	TGTGCCAGCTCACCCCAGACGGGGTTGGAGCCCCAGCATTTT
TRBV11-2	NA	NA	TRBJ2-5	CASSFSAGETQYF	TGTGCCAGCAGCTTTAGCGCGGGAGAGACCCAGTACTTC
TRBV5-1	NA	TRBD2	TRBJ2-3	CASSLALAGGPEDTQYF	TGCGCCAGCAGCTTGGCTTTAGCGGGAGGGCCGGAAGATACGCAGTATTTT
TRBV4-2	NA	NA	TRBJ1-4	CASSPDSNNEKLFF	TGTGCCAGCAGCCCGGACAGTAATAATGAAAAACTGTTTTTT
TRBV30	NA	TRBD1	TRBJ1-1	CAWRSPGGSSNTEAFF	TGTGCCTGGAGATCCCCAGGGGGCAGTTCGAACACTGAAGCTTTCTTT
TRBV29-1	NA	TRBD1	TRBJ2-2	CSVWGTGGGGELFF	TGCAGCGTTTGGGGGACAGGGGGCGGCGGGGAGCTGTTTTTT
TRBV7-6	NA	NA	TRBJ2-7	CASSLARESSYEQYF	TGTGCCAGCAGCTTAGCGCGGGAAAGCTCCTACGAGCAGTACTTC
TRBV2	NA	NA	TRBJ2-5	CASSAGETQYF	TGTGCCAGCAGTGCGGGGGAGACCCAGTACTTC
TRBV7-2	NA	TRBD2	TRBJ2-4	CASILRTSGSGPAKNIQYF	TGTGCCAGCATCCTGAGGACTAGCGGGAGTGGGCCGGCCAAAAACATTCAGTACTTC
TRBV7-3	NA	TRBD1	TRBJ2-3	CASSSTGGGTDTQYF	TGTGCCAGCAGTTCTACAGGGGGCGGCACAGATACGCAGTATTTT
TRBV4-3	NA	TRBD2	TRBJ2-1	CASSQDMASGSGEQFF	TGCGCCAGCAGCCAAGATATGGCTAGCGGGAGCGGGGAGCAGTTCTTC
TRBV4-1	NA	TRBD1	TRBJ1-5	CASRGTGSQPQHF	TGCGCCAGCCGCGGGACAGGGAGTCAGCCCCAGCATTTT
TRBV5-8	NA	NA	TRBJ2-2	CASSIWDLNTGELFF	TGTGCCAGCAGCATATGGGACTTGAACACCGGGGAGCTGTTTTTT
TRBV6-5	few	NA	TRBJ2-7	CASRPGHLYEQYF	TGTGCCAGCAGGCCGGGACACCTCTACGAGCAGTACTTC
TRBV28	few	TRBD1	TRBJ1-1	CASTGVNTEAFF	TGTGCCAGTACAGGGGTGAACACTGAAGCTTTCTTT
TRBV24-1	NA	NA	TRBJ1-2	CATSDGVYGYTF	TGTGCCACCAGTGACGGGGTCTATGGCTACACCTTC
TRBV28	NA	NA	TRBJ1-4	CASSFVGPQDEKLFF	TGTGCCAGCAGTTTCGTGGGCCCGCAGGATGAAAAACTGTTTTTT
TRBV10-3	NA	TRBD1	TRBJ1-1	CAIRDRFFEAFF	TGTGCCATCCGGGACAGGTTTTTCGAAGCTTTCTTT
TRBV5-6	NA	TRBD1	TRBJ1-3	CASSLTGVSGNTIYF	TGTGCCAGCAGCCTAACAGGGGTTAGTGGAAACACCATATATTTT
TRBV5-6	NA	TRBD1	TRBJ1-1	CASSFRDRVGTEAFF	TGTGCCAGCAGCTTCCGGGACAGGGTTGGCACTGAAGCTTTCTTT
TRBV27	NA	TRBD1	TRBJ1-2	CASRERRGNGYTF	TGTGCCAGCAGGGAACGCAGGGGGAATGGCTACACCTTC
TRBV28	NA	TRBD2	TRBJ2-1	CASSLLRAPAGDRPYNEQFF	TGTGCCAGCAGTTTACTAAGGGCGCCAGCGGGAGACCGCCCCTACAATGAGCAGTTCTTC
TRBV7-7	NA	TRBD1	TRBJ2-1	CASSTRDSLYNEQFF	TGTGCCAGCAGCACCCGGGACAGCCTCTACAATGAGCAGTTCTTC
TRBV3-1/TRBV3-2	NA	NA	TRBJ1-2	CASSQDLTGSRGYTF	TGTGCCAGCAGCCAAGATCTAACGGGATCTCGGGGCTACACCTTC
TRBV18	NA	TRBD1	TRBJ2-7	CASSTDRGGPYEQYF	TGTGCCAGCTCAACGGACAGGGGGGGCCCCTACGAGCAGTACTTC
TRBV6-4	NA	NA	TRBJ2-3	CASSPGGGADTQYF	TGTGCCAGCAGTCCAGGAGGGGGGGCAGATACGCAGTATTTT
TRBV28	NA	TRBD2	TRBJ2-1	CASSSGEGRGEQFF	TGTGCCAGCTCGTCGGGGGAGGGCCGAGGTGAGCAGTTCTTC
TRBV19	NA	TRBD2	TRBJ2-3	CASSNSIAGGPTDTQYF	TGTGCCAGTAGTAACTCGATAGCGGGAGGGCCCACAGATACGCAGTATTTT
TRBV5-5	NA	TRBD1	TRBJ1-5	CASSLAGQGERGNQPQHF	TGTGCCAGCAGCTTGGCCGGACAGGGTGAAAGGGGCAATCAGCCCCAGCATTTT
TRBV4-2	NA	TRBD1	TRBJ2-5	CASSQASGQVGETQYF	TGTGCCAGCAGCCAAGCTTCGGGACAGGTAGGAGAGACCCAGTACTTC